This T cell receptor (beta chain) was found in a study of siplizumab effects on memory and regulatory T cells. A word on this clone: Its antigen is still unknown.

The table came from immunoSEQ multiplex PCR; TCRdb's copy has only in-frame clones and leaves some out. The sample records 100,000 or so clones, 92% being singletons. The CDR3 contains 19 residues. V gave up 5 bases and J gave up 5 bases; unmatched junction bases: 20. CDR1 is MRHNA, CDR2 SNTAGT, per germline. Study-level points and caveats: A small minority of alloreactive clones were mapped to unstimulated subsets. Naive T cells apparently outstripped memory cells in diversity and seemed major alloresponse contributors. Siplizumab significantly lowered the alloreactive sequences that could be traced to unstimulated CD4+ memory cells.

This clonotype was obtained from a human donor in good health. The sequenced material came from non-Treg CD4+ T cells sorted from blood. The chain links TRBV6-4 to TRBJ2-5; 10 positions match TRBD2. CDR3 in DNA: TGTGCCAGCAGTCCATGGTTTGGCTCAGCGGGAGGGCCAGGGGAGACCCAGTACTTC. Amino acid sequence: CASSPWFGSAGGPGETQYF.